The clone carrying this T cell receptor beta chain was counted at least ten times. Its antigen is unidentified. As part of library construction, unique molecular identifiers were attached to individual cDNA molecules. TCRdb re-analysed the 5' RACE reads in MiXCR, keeping a single row per CDR3 protein. The table has about 94,000 distinct CDR3 sequences, about 12% seen once. This entry belongs to a study of early T cells in non-severe SARS-CoV-2 infection. The study, taken as a whole, reports: The study's VDJdb matching favored anti-spike CD8 responses and missed private and CD4 specificities.

The V gene lost 6 bases and the J gene lost 10 bases, with 21 bases spanning the gap. This CDR3 region has 14 residues. Germline V gives CDR1 SQVTM, CDR2 ANQGSEA. This rearrangement joins TRBV29-1 to TRBJ1-4; D perhaps matches TRBD1 (6 bases). Sequenced sample: whole blood. This sequence was found in an adult who was a healthcare worker with PCR-confirmed SARS-CoV-2 infection or an uninfected control (not recorded which). The CDR3 DNA follows: TGCAGCGTCAATGAAGGGGGAGTTCAGGGAAAACTGTTTTTT. This codes for CSVNEGGVQGKLFF.